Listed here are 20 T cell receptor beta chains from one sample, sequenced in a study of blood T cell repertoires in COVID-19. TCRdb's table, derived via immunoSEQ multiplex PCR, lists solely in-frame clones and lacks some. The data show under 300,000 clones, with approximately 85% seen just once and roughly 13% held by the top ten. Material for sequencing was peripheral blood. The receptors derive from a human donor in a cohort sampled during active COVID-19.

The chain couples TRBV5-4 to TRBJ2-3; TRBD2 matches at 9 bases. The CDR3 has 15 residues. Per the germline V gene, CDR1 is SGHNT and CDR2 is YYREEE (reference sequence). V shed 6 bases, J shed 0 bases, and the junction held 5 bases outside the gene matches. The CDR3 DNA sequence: TGTGCCAGCACCCCAGCGGGAGGTAGCACAGATACGCAGTATTTT. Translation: CASTPAGGSTDTQYF.

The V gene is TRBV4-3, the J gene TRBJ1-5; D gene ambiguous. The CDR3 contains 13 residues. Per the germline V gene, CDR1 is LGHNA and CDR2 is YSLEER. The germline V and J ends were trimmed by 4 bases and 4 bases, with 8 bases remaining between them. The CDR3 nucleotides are TGCGCCAGCAGCCTCGGTTTTAATCAGCCCCAGCATTTT. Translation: CASSLGFNQPQHF.

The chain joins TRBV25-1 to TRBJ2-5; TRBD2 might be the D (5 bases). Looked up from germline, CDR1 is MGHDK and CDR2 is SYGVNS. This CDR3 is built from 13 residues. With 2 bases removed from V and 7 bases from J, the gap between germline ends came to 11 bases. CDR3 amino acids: CASSEGPAGTQYF. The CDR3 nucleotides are TGTGCCAGCAGTGAAGGGCCCGCGGGGACCCAGTACTTC. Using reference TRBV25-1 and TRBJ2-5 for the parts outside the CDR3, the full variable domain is EADIYQTPRYLVIGTGKKITLECSQTMGHDKMYWYQQDPGMELHLIHYSYGVNSTEKGDLSSESTVSRIRTEHFPLTLESARPSHTSQYLCASSEGPAGTQYFGPGTRLLVL.

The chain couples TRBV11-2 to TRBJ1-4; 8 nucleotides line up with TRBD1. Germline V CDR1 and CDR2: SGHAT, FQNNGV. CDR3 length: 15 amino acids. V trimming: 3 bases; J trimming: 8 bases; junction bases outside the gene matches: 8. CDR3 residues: CASSFLQGAGEKLFF. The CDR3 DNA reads TGTGCCAGCAGCTTTTTGCAGGGGGCAGGAGAAAAACTGTTTTTT.

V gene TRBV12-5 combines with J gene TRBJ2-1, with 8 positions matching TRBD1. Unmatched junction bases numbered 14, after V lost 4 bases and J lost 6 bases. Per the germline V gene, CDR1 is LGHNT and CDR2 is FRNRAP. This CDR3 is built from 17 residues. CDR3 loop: CASGSFTGQGGSNEQFF. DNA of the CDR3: TGTGCTAGTGGTTCGTTCACTGGACAGGGAGGATCCAATGAGCAGTTCTTC. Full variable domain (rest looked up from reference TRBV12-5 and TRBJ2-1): DARVTQTPRHKVTEMGQEVTMRCQPILGHNTVFWYRQTMMQGLELLAYFRNRAPLDDSGMPKDRFSAEMPDATLATLKIQPSEPRDSAVYFCASGSFTGQGGSNEQFFGPGTRLTVL.

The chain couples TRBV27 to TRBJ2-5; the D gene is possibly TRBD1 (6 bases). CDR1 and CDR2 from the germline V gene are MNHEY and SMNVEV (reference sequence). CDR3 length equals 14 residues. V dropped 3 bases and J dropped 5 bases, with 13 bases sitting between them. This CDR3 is CASSFRGSGETQYF. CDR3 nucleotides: TGTGCCAGCAGTTTCAGGGGCTCAGGCGAGACCCAGTACTTC.

The CDR3 coding sequence is TGCAGCGTTGTTGGGACTAGGCCAGATACGCAGTATTTT. It specifies CSVVGTRPDTQYF. This rearrangement joins TRBV29-1 to TRBJ2-3; 8 bases are shared with TRBD2. The junction had 4 bases not matched to a gene; V was cut back by 4 bases and J by 4 bases. The germline V gene has CDR1 SQVTM and CDR2 ANQGSEA. The CDR3 has 13 residues.

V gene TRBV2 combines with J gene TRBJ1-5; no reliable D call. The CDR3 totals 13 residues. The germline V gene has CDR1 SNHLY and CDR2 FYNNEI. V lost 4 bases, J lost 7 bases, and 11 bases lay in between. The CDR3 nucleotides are TGTGCCAGCAGTGGGTTAGAAGTCCAGCCCCAGCATTTT. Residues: CASSGLEVQPQHF.

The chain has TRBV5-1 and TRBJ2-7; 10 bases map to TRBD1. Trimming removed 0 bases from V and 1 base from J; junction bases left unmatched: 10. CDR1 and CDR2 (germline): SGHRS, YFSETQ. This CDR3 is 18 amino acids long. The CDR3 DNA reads TGCGCCAGCAGCTTGGTGACAGGGGGCTCGGTTATGTCCTACGAGCAGTACTTC. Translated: CASSLVTGGSVMSYEQYF.

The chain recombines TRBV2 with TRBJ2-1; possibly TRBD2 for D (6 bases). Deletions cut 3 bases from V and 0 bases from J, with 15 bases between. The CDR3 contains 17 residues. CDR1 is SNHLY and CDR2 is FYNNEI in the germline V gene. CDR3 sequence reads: CASSETSRVVSYNEQFF. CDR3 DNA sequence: TGTGCCAGCAGTGAGACTAGTAGGGTGGTCTCCTACAATGAGCAGTTCTTC.

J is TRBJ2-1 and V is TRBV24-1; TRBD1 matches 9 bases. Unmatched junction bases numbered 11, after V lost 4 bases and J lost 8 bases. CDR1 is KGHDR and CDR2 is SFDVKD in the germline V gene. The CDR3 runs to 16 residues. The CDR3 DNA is TGTGCCACCAGTGACCCGGCGGGACAGGGACTGGATGAGCAGTTCTTC. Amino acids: CATSDPAGQGLDEQFF.

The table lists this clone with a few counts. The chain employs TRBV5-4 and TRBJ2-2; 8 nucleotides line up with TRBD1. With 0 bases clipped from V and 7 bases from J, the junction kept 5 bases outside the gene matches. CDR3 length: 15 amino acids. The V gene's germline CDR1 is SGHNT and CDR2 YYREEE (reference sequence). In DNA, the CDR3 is TGTGCCAGCAGCTTGGCGCAGGGGGCGAGCGGGGAGCTGTTTTTT. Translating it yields CASSLAQGASGELFF. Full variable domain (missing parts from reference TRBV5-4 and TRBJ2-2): ETGVTQSPTHLIKTRGQQVTLRCSSQSGHNTVSWYQQALGQGPQFIFQYYREEENGRGNFPPRFSGLQFPNYSSELNVNALELDDSALYLCASSLAQGASGELFFGEGSRLTVL.

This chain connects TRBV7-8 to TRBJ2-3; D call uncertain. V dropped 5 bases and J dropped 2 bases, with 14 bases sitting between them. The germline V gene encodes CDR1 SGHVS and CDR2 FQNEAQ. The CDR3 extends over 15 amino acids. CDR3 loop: CASSTTVRPTDTQYF. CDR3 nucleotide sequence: TGTGCCAGCAGCACCACCGTGCGTCCCACAGATACGCAGTATTTT.

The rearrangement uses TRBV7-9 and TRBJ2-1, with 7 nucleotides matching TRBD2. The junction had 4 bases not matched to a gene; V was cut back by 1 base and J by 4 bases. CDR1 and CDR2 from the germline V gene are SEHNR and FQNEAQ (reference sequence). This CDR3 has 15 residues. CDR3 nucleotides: TGTGCCAGCAGCTTAGATGGACTAGTTTACAATGAGCAGTTCTTC. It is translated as CASSLDGLVYNEQFF.

The CDR3 spells CASSTTSGVDNEQFF. The CDR3 DNA sequence: TGTGCCAGCAGTACAACTAGCGGAGTTGACAATGAGCAGTTCTTC. J is TRBJ2-1 and V is TRBV7-9; 8 nucleotides line up with TRBD2. Germline CDR1 and CDR2: SEHNR and FQNEAQ (reference sequence). This CDR3 has 15 residues. Germline trimming cut 6 bases from V and 5 bases from J; bases unmatched to any gene: 9.

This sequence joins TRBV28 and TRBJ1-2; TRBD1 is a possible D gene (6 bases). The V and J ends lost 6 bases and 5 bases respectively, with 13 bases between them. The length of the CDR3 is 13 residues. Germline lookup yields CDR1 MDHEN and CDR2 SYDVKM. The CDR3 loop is CASSWDNGYGYTF. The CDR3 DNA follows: TGTGCCAGCAGCTGGGACAACGGTTATGGCTACACCTTC.

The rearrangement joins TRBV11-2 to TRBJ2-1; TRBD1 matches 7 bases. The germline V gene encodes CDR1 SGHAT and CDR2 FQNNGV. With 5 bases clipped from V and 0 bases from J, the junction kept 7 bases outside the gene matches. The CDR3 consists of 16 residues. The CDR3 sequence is CASSPLGTASYNEQFF. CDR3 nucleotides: TGTGCCAGCAGCCCACTAGGGACAGCCTCCTACAATGAGCAGTTCTTC.

CDR3 bases: TGTGCCAGCAGCGCCGGGACTAGCAGCCTCAATGAGCAGTTCTTC. It translates to CASSAGTSSLNEQFF. The chain carries TRBV6-5 and TRBJ2-1; 9 nucleotides line up with TRBD2. Germline V gene data show CDR1 as MNHEY and CDR2 as SVGAGI. The CDR3 sequence is 15 residues long. V shed 6 bases, J shed 6 bases, and the junction held 9 bases outside the gene matches.

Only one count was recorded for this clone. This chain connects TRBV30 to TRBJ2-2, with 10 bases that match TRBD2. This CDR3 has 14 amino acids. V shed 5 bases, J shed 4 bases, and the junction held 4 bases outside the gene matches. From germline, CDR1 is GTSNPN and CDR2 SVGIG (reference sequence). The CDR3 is CAWDGTSVTGELFF. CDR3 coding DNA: TGTGCCTGGGACGGGACTAGCGTCACCGGGGAGCTGTTTTTT.

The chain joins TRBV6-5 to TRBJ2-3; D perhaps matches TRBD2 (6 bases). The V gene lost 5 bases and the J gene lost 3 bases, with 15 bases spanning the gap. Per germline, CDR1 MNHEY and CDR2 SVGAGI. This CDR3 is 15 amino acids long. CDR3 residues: CASSPGAAGTDTQYF. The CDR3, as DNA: TGTGCCAGCAGTCCCGGGGCCGCGGGGACAGATACGCAGTATTTT.